This T cell receptor beta chain was observed in a study of regulatory T cells in long-lasting Graves disease. This CDR3 has 16 residues. Per the germline V gene, CDR1 is SGDLS and CDR2 is YYNGEE. This clonotype has just a few counts. Its antigen remains unknown. One end of the junction is discordant with germline, which a read error may explain. Time point specified: newly diagnosed GD, antithyroid drugs for less than 3 months. PBMC-extracted RNA yielded the TCR library. Criteria from the American Thyroid Association guidelines were applied to diagnose Graves' disease. Construction of the TCR beta libraries employed iRepertoire HTBI primers in conjunction with Arm-PCR of CDR3 regions. Using its own MiXCR run on the multiplex PCR reads, TCRdb lists one record per CDR3 protein. The data hold under 450,000 distinct CDR3 sequences, with about an eighth observed a single time. Study-level points and caveats: Favoring TRBV28, TRBJ1-2 and TRBJ2-5 was a feature seen in persistent disease. Analyses excluded thyroid tissue, covering peripheral blood alone.

The data were also submitted as part of a second study, on T cells in Graves' hyperthyroidism and ophthalmopathy. As that report states: TCR CDR3 underwent first-round RT-PCR with the HTBI primer set.

The rearrangement links TRBV9 to TRBJ1-3; D gene unclear. This specimen consisted of peripheral blood mononuclear cells (PBMCs), obtained at new diagnosis, from a patient treated with antithyroid drugs. This TCR was sampled from a woman aged 18-30 years with Graves disease. DNA for the CDR3: TGTGCCAGCAGCGTTTCTCCAAACCGGGGTGGAAACACCATGTATTTT. This codes for CASSVSPNRGGNTMYF. The full variable domain, rest sourced from reference TRBV9 and TRBJ1-3, is DSGVTQTPKHLITATGQRVTLRCSPRSGDLSVYWYQQSLDQGLQFLIQYYNGEERAKGNILERFSAQQFPDLHSELNLSSLELGDSALYFCASSVSPNRGGNTMYFGEGSWLTVV.